This TCR beta chain was recovered during a study of OX40 agonist ivuxolimab in advanced cancers. V was clipped by 2 bases and J by 4 bases; unmatched bases: 5. The germline CDR1 and CDR2 sequences are KGHSH and LQKENI. This CDR3 has 15 residues. Some clones are missing from TCRdb's copy, which holds only in-frame ones; the method was immunoSEQ multiplex PCR. The profile covers about 110,000 clones, with approximately 89% appearing a single time and approximately 0.69% taken by the ten largest. Sequenced material: CD4+ or CD8+ T cells sorted from blood, taken in a trial of the OX40 agonist ivuxolimab. The chain combines TRBV18 with TRBJ2-5, with 9 bases aligning to TRBD2. The TCR originated in an adult with an advanced solid tumor such as melanoma, head and neck, liver or kidney cancer. In DNA, the CDR3 is TGTGCCAGCTCACCAGGCGGGGGGGCCACAGAGACCCAGTACTTC. This encodes CASSPGGGATETQYF.